A single sample is the source of the 5 T cell receptor beta chains below, sequenced in a study of brain metastases from non-small cell lung cancer. Assay: immunoSEQ multiplex PCR; the TCRdb copy retains only in-frame clones and omits some. The data hold roughly 15,000 clones, with over 80% observed a single time. The sequenced material came from primary lung tumor tissue. The source of these receptors is a donor older than 35 with non-small cell lung cancer.

In DNA, the CDR3 is TGTGCCAGCAGTGACTCGGGCAGGGTGAACACTGAAGCTTTCTTT. It is translated as CASSDSGRVNTEAFF. This sequence joins TRBV6-4 and TRBJ1-1, with a tentative D call TRBD1 (5 bases). Trimming took 0 bases from V and 0 from J, leaving 8 bases between them. The CDR3 is 15 residues long. Germline-derived CDR1 and CDR2 are MRHNA and SNTAGT.

The gene calls are TRBV7-3 and TRBJ1-1; D gene unclear. Germline values: CDR1 SGHTA, CDR2 FQGTGA. With 3 bases removed from V and 1 base from J, the gap between germline ends came to 6 bases. This CDR3 has 13 amino acids. The CDR3 spells CASSFGRNTEAFF. The DNA for the CDR3 is TGTGCCAGCAGCTTCGGGAGGAACACTGAAGCTTTCTTT.

The J gene is TRBJ2-5, the V gene TRBV6-6, with 9 bases matching TRBD1. Germline-derived CDR1 and CDR2 are MNHNY and SVGAGI (reference sequence). V was clipped by 6 bases and J by 5 bases; unmatched bases: 7. The CDR3 covers 14 residues. The CDR3 DNA sequence: TGTGCCAGCAGGCCTGGACAGGGGAGGGAGACCCAGTACTTC. Translating gives CASRPGQGRETQYF.

This clone was detected only a few times. The CDR3 region has the DNA TGTGCCAGCAGTTACCCCGTGGTTGGTAATGAAAAACTGTTTTTT. As protein: CASSYPVVGNEKLFF. The chain employs TRBV6-6 and TRBJ1-4; D is undetermined. In germline, CDR1 is MNHNY, CDR2 SVGAGI (reference sequence). Trimming stripped 2 bases from V and 4 bases from J, with 11 bases between. This CDR3 comprises 15 residues.

The V gene is TRBV19, the J gene TRBJ1-5; 9 bases map to TRBD1. The V gene end was trimmed by 6 bases and the J gene end by 4 bases; junction bases not matched to a gene: 19. CDR3 length equals 19 residues. Germline CDR1 is LNHDA and CDR2 is SQIVND (reference sequence). The CDR3 loop is CASRIDGAPGTGRNQPQHF. CDR3 nucleotide sequence: TGTGCCAGTAGGATTGATGGGGCCCCCGGGACAGGGCGAAATCAGCCCCAGCATTTT.